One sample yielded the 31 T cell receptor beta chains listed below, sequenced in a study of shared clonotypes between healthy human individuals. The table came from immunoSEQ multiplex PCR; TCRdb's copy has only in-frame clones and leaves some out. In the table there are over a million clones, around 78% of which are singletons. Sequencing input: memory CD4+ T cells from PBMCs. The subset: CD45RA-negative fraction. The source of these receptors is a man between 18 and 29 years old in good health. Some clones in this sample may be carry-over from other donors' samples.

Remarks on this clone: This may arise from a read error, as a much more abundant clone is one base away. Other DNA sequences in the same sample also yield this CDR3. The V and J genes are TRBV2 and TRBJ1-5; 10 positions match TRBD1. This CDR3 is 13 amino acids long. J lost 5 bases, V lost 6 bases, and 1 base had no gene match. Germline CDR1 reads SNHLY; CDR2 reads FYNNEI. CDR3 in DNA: TGTGCCAGCAGAGGGACAGGGGATCAGCCCCAGCATTTT. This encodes CASRGTGDQPQHF.

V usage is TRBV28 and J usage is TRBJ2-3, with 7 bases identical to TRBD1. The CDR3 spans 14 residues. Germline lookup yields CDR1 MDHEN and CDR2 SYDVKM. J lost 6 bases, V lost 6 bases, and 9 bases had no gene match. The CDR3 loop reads CASSRATGTDTQYF. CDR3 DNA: TGTGCCAGCAGCCGCGCGACAGGGACCGATACGCAGTATTTT.

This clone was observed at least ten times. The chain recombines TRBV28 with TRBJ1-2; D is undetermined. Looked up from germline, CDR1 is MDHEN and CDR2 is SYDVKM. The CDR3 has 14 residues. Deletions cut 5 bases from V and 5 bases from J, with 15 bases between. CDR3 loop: CASSLGPPTYGYTF. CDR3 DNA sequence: TGTGCCAGCAGTCTAGGTCCTCCTACATATGGCTACACCTTC.

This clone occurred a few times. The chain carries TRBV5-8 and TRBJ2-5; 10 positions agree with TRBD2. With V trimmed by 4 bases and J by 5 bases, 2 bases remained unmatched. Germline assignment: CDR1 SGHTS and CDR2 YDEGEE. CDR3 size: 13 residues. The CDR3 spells CASSRLAGETQYF. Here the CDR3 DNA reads TGTGCCAGCAGCCGACTAGCGGGCGAGACCCAGTACTTC. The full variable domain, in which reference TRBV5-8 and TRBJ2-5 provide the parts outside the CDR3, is EAGVTQSPTHLIKTRGQQATLRCSPISGHTSVYWYQQALGLGLQFLLWYDEGEERNRGNFPPRFSGRQFPNYSSELNVNALELEDSALYLCASSRLAGETQYFGPGTRLLVL.

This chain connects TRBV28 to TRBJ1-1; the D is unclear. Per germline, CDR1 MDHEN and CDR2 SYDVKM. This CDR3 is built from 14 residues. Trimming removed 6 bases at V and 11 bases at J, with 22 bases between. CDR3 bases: TGTGCCAGCAGCCTCGGAAGCTCCCCCCCGTCCGCTTTCTTT. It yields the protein CASSLGSSPPSAFF.

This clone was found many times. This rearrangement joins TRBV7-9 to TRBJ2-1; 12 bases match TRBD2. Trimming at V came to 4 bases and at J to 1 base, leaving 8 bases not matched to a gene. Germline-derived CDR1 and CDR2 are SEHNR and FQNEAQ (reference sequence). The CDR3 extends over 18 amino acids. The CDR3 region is CASSSLPGLAGSYNEQFF. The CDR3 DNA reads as TGTGCCAGCAGCTCACTTCCTGGACTAGCGGGATCCTACAATGAGCAGTTCTTC.

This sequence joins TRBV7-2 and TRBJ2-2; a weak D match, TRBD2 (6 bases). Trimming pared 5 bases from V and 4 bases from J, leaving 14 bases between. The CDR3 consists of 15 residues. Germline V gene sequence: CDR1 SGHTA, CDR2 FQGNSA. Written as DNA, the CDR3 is TGTGCCAGCAGCATTGGAGGGGCGGGCACCGGGGAGCTGTTTTTT. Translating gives CASSIGGAGTGELFF.

CDR3 sequence reads: CASRQGAYNEQFF. In DNA form, the CDR3 reads TGCGCCAGCAGACAGGGGGCCTACAATGAGCAGTTCTTC. The gene calls are TRBV5-1 and TRBJ2-1; TRBD1 matches 8 bases. Germline V gene lookup returns CDR1 SGHRS and CDR2 YFSETQ. The CDR3 has 13 residues. Unmatched junction bases numbered 0, after V lost 5 bases and J lost 2 bases.

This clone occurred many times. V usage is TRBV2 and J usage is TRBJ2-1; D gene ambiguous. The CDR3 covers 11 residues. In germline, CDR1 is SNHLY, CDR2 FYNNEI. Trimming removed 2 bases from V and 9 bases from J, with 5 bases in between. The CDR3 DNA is TGTGCCAGCAGTGAATGGAGTGAGCAGTTCTTC. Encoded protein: CASSEWSEQFF.

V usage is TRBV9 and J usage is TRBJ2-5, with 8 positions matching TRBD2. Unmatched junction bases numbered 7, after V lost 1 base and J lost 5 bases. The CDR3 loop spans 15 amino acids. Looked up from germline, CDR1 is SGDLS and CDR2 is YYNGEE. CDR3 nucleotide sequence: TGTGCCAGCAGCGTAACAACTAGCGGAGAGGAGACCCAGTACTTC. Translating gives CASSVTTSGEETQYF.

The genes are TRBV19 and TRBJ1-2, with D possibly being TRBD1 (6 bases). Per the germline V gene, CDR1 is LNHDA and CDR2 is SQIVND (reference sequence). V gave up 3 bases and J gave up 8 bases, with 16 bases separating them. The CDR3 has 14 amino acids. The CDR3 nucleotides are TGTGCCAGTAGTATCCAAGGCGGGGGCAGGGGCTACACCTTC. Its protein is CASSIQGGGRGYTF.

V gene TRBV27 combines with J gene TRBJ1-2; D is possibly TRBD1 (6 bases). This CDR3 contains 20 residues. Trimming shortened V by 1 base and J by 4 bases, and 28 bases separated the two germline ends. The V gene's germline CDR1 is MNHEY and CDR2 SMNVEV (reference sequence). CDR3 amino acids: CASSLFRVYTSNRGGYGYTF. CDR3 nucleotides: TGTGCCAGCAGTTTATTCCGGGTCTATACGTCAAATCGAGGGGGCTATGGCTACACCTTC.

The CDR3 DNA reads as TGTGCCAGCTCACCCCGACAACTAGCGGGAGGGCCTAGCTCCTACAATGAGCAGTTCTTC. This translates into CASSPRQLAGGPSSYNEQFF. The rearrangement joins TRBV18 to TRBJ2-1; 13 bases match TRBD2. The V gene end was trimmed by 3 bases and the J gene end by 0 bases; junction bases not matched to a gene: 11. This CDR3 has 20 residues. From germline, CDR1 is KGHSH and CDR2 LQKENI.

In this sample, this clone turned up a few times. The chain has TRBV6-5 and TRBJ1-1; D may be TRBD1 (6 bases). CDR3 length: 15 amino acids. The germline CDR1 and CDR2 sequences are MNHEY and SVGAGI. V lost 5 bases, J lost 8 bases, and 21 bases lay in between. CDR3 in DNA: TGTGCCAGCAGTCAAACCAAGGCGGGGGCGGCCGAAGCTTTCTTT. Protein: CASSQTKAGAAEAFF.

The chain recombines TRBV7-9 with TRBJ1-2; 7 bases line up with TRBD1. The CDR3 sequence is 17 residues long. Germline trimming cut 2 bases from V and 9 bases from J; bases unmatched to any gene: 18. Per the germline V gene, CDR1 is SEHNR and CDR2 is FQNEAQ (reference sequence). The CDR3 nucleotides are TGTGCCAGCAGCTTACAACCCGAGGGGACAGTCACCCCTCGCTACACCTTC. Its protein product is CASSLQPEGTVTPRYTF.

The CDR3 DNA sequence: TGTGCCAGCAGTTACCGGACAGGGGGCGGGTACGAGCAGTACTTC. Translation: CASSYRTGGGYEQYF. J is TRBJ2-7 and V is TRBV27; 11 positions agree with TRBD1. V was pared by 4 bases and J by 4 bases, with 6 bases of the junction left unmatched. CDR1 and CDR2 from the germline V gene are MNHEY and SMNVEV (reference sequence). CDR3 size: 15 residues.

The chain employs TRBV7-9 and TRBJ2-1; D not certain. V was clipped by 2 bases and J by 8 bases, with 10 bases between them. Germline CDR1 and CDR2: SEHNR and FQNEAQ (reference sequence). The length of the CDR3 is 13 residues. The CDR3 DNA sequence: TGTGCCAGCAGCTTAAGAGTAGGCTATGAGCAGTTCTTC. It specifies CASSLRVGYEQFF.

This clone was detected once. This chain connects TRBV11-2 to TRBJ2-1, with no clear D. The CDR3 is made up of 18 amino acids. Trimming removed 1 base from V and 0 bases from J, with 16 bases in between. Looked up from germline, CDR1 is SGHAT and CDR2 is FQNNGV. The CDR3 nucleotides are TGTGCCAGCAGCTTAGGGTACTCGCGGTCATCCTCCTACAATGAGCAGTTCTTC. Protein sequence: CASSLGYSRSSSYNEQFF.

This chain's CDR3 is CASSLATGGVAYGYTF. The CDR3 DNA sequence: TGTGCCAGCAGCTTAGCAACAGGGGGCGTTGCCTATGGCTACACCTTC. This chain links TRBV7-2 with TRBJ1-2; 9 nucleotides align to TRBD1. The germline V gene encodes CDR1 SGHTA and CDR2 FQGNSA. With 0 bases clipped from V and 4 bases from J, the junction kept 6 bases outside the gene matches. The CDR3 has 16 amino acids.

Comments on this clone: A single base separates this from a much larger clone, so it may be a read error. The CDR3 reads CASSPGADTQYF. CDR3 coding DNA: TGTGCCAGCAGCCCAGGGGCAGATACGCAGTATTTT. V and J are TRBV6-6 and TRBJ2-3, with TRBD1 as a possible D gene (6 bases). V lost 6 bases, J lost 4 bases, and 8 bases lay in between. This CDR3 comprises 12 residues. The germline gives CDR1 MNHNY, CDR2 SVGAGI (reference sequence).

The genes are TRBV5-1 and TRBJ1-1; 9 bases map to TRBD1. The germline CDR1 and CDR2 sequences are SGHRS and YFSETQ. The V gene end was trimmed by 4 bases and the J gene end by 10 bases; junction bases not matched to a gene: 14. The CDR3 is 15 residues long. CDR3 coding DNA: TGCGCCAGCAGCCCCCCGGGACAGGGAAGATTCGCAGCTTTCTTT. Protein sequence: CASSPPGQGRFAAFF.

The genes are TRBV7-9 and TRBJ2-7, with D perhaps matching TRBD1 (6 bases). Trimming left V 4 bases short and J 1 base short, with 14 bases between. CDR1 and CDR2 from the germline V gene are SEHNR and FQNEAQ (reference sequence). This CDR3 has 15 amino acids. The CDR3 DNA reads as TGTGCCAGCAGCTCTCCGAGCAGGGGATCCTACGAGCAGTACTTC. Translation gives CASSSPSRGSYEQYF.

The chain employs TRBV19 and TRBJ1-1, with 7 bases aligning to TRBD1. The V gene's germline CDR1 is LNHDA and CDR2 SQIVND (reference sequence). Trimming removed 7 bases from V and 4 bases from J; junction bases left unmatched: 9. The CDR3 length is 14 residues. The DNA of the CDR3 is TGTGCCAGTACAGACAGGGTTTTCGCCACTGAAGCTTTCTTT. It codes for CASTDRVFATEAFF.

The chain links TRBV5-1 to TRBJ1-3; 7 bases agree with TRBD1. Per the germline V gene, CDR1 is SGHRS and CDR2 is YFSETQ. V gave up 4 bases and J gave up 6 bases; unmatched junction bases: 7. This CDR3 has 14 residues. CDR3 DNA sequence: TGCGCCAGCAGCCCGGGGGGACAGTTAAACACCATATATTTT. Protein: CASSPGGQLNTIYF.

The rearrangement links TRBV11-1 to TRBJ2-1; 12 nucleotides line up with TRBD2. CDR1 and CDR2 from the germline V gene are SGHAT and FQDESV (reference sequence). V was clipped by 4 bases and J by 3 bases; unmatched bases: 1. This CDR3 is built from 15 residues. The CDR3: CASSSGLAGYNEQFF. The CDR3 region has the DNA TGTGCCAGCAGCTCGGGACTAGCGGGCTACAATGAGCAGTTCTTC.

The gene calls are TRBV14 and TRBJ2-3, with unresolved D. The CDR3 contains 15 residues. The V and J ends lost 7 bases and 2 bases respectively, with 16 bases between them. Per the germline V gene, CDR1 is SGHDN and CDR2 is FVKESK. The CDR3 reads CASTTGQHSTDTQYF. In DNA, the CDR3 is TGTGCCAGCACTACGGGTCAACATTCCACAGATACGCAGTATTTT.

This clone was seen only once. The CDR3 DNA sequence: TGTGCCAGCAGCCCGCGGATGAGCTCCTACAATGAGCAGTTCTTC. This codes for CASSPRMSSYNEQFF. This sequence joins TRBV7-8 and TRBJ2-1, with D uncertain. The V gene lost 5 bases and the J gene lost 0 bases, with 11 bases spanning the gap. The CDR3 has 15 amino acids. Germline assignment: CDR1 SGHVS and CDR2 FQNEAQ.

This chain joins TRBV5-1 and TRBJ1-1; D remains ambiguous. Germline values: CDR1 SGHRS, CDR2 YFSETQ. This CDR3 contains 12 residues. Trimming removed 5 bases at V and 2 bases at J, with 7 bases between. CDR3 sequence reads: CASRGGNTEAFF. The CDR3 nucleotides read TGCGCCAGCAGGGGAGGAAACACTGAAGCTTTCTTT.

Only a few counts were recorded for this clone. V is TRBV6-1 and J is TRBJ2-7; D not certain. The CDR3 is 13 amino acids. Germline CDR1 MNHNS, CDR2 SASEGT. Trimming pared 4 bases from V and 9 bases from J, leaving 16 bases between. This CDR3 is CASSAAEPRGQYF. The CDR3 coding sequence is TGTGCCAGCAGTGCTGCGGAGCCCCGAGGGCAGTACTTC.

The CDR3 is CASSPMNQGGGGYTF. The CDR3 DNA reads as TGTGCCAGCAGCCCTATGAATCAGGGGGGCGGTGGCTACACCTTC. V and J are TRBV25-1 and TRBJ1-2, with 7 positions matching TRBD1. The CDR3 has 15 amino acids. The J segment lost 7 bases and the V segment lost 6 bases, leaving 14 bases of the junction unmatched. Germline assignment: CDR1 MGHDK and CDR2 SYGVNS.

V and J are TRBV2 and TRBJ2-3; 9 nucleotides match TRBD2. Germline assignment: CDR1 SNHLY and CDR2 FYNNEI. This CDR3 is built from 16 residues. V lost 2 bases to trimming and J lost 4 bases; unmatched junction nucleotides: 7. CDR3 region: CASSELAGKTSDTQYF. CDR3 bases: TGTGCCAGCAGTGAACTAGCGGGAAAAACCTCAGATACGCAGTATTTT.